This T cell receptor beta chain was obtained from a study of T cell responses to AZD1222 COVID-19 vaccine. This CDR3 contains 16 residues. The junction had 9 bases not matched to a gene; V was cut back by 0 bases and J by 5 bases. CDR1 MNHNS and CDR2 SASEGT come from the germline V gene. Profiling relied on immunoSEQ multiplex PCR, and the TCRdb table lists in-frame clones only, not all of them. The sample includes 150,000 to 250,000 clones, over 85% of them seen just once. The receptor's source is an adult who received the AZD1222 COVID-19 vaccine. The rearrangement links TRBV6-1 to TRBJ1-2; the match to TRBD1 covers 7 bases. The material sequenced was peripheral blood, taken 28 days after the second AZD1222 dose. CDR3 sequence reads: CASSEAPTGQRYGYTF. The CDR3, as DNA: TGTGCCAGCAGTGAAGCGCCGACAGGGCAGAGGTATGGCTACACCTTC.